Described below is a single TCR beta chain sequence and its context. As yet, its antigen is unknown. Per germline, CDR1 SGDLS and CDR2 YYNGEE. The CDR3 contains 14 residues. Germline trimming cut 5 bases from V and 5 bases from J; bases unmatched to any gene: 4. The entry originates in a study of radiotherapy plus CTLA-4 blockade in lung cancer. Study findings and constraints: Early blood T cell clone changes and increased post-radiation serum interferon-beta were reportedly the strongest response predictors. Expansion in blood of tumor-derived TCR clones was seen after radiotherapy plus ipilimumab.

Sequenced by immunoSEQ multiplex PCR; TCRdb stores in-frame clones only, minus some. This table holds over 75,000 clones, around 83% found once. The TCR comes from a human donor with non-small cell lung cancer who had stable disease on radiotherapy plus ipilimumab. This sample comprised peripheral blood, obtained from a patient treated with radiotherapy plus ipilimumab. V and J are TRBV9 and TRBJ2-1, with TRBD2 identical over 10 bases. The CDR3 DNA sequence: TGTGCCAGCAGTAGTCTAGCGGGAGACAATGAGCAGTTCTTC. It codes for CASSSLAGDNEQFF.